The entry that follows covers one T cell receptor (beta chain) sequence. Clones were sequenced by immunoSEQ multiplex PCR, and TCRdb holds only the in-frame ones, with some missing. Counted here are under 250,000 clones, roughly 86% occurring once; the ten biggest clones make up approximately 1.5%. The sample originates from a study of blood T cell repertoires in COVID-19. V shed 7 bases and J shed 7 bases, with 14 bases lying between them. The CDR3 contains 13 residues. Per the germline V gene, CDR1 is MNHNY and CDR2 is SVGAGI (reference sequence). This TCR was sampled from a woman aged 55-70 years who had recovered from COVID-19. The chain uses TRBV6-6 and TRBJ1-5; D gene uncertain. Sequencing was performed on peripheral blood. The CDR3 sequence is CASTQAAPQPQHF. CDR3 nucleotides: TGTGCCAGCACCCAGGCAGCACCACAGCCCCAGCATTTT.